Shown below are 26 T cell receptor beta chains from a single sample sequenced in a study of T cells in Graves' hyperthyroidism and ophthalmopathy. Authors of the study amplified TCR beta CDR3 regions from RNA transcripts. In the first-round RT-PCR of the TCR CDR3, the HTBI primer set was used. Using its own MiXCR run on the multiplex PCR reads, TCRdb lists one record per CDR3 protein. The sample has 640,000 or so distinct CDR3 sequences, 11% to 15% seen once. Sequencing was carried out using blood. The receptor source for this set is a woman younger than 35 with Graves' ophthalmopathy.

CDR3 DNA: TGTGCCAGCAGTGACTCGGCGGACAGGGGACAGCCCCAGCATTTT. This encodes CASSDSADRGQPQHF. This chain connects TRBV6-1 to TRBJ1-5; TRBD1 matches 9 bases. Germline V gene sequence: CDR1 MNHNS, CDR2 SASEGT. V was clipped by 3 bases and J by 7 bases; unmatched bases: 7. This CDR3 spans 15 amino acids.

As to this clonotype: Just one base apart from a much larger clone, this may be a read error. This rearrangement joins TRBV3-1 to TRBJ1-2, with D perhaps matching TRBD1 (5 bases). This CDR3 is built from 13 residues. The V end lost 4 bases, the J end lost 7 bases, and 13 bases lay between the germline ends. Germline CDR1 and CDR2: LGHDT and YNNKEL (reference sequence). The chain's CDR3 is CASSPTEFCGYTF. CDR3 nucleotide sequence: TGTGCCAGCAGCCCGACAGAGTTTTGTGGCTACACCTTC.

The rearrangement joins TRBV6-1 to TRBJ2-5; D gene unclear. The length of the CDR3 is 14 residues. Trimming stripped 6 bases from V and 2 bases from J, with 13 bases between. Germline CDR1 reads MNHNS; CDR2 reads SASEGT. The CDR3 DNA sequence: TGTGCCAGCAGGCTGGACCTTCATCAAGAGACCCAGTACTTC. Its protein product is CASRLDLHQETQYF.

The table lists this clonotype with many counts. The chain links TRBV12-3 or TRBV12-4 to TRBJ2-1; D unresolved. The V gene lost 4 bases and the J gene lost 1 base, with 5 bases spanning the gap. The CDR3 runs 13 residues. The CDR3 DNA follows: TGTGCCAGCAGTTCCCCGTCCTACAATGAGCAGTTCTTC. Translated, it gives CASSSPSYNEQFF.

This clonotype was seen ten or more times. The chain joins TRBV5-1 to TRBJ2-1, with 10 bases aligning to TRBD1. V shed 4 bases, J shed 10 bases, and the junction held 14 bases outside the gene matches. Germline values: CDR1 SGHRS, CDR2 YFSETQ. This CDR3 has 16 amino acids. Here the CDR3 reads CASSIQTGGFRGEQFF. CDR3 DNA: TGCGCCAGCAGCATTCAGACAGGGGGCTTTAGGGGAGAGCAGTTCTTC.

In this sample, this clonotype turned up many times. The chain combines TRBV11-1 with TRBJ1-1, with D possibly matching TRBD1 (5 bases). V lost 2 bases to trimming and J lost 7 bases, with 17 bases between them. Germline values: CDR1 SGHAT, CDR2 FQDESV (reference sequence). CDR3 length: 15 amino acids. The DNA for the CDR3 is TGTGCCAGCAGCTTATCTCAGGGTTTTGAAGGTGAAGCTTTCTTT. Its translation: CASSLSQGFEGEAFF.

The table lists this clonotype with many counts. The V call is TRBV24-1, the J call TRBJ2-5; no reliable D call. Per germline, CDR1 KGHDR and CDR2 SFDVKD. Trimming removed 3 bases from V and 2 bases from J, with 3 bases in between. The length of the CDR3 is 12 residues. The CDR3 region has the DNA TGTGCCACCAGTGATACGCAAGAGACCCAGTACTTC. Translation: CATSDTQETQYF.

This clonotype was seen more than once but under ten times. The V and J genes are TRBV13 and TRBJ2-5; TRBD2 might be the D (7 bases). Per germline, CDR1 PRHDT and CDR2 FYEKMQ (reference sequence). V was cut by 3 bases and J by 5 bases, with 13 bases left in between. The CDR3 is 14 amino acids. Written as DNA, the CDR3 is TGTGCCAGCAGCTTGGGGGGGCCGCTGGAGACCCAGTACTTC. It translates to CASSLGGPLETQYF.

Only a few counts were recorded for this clonotype. The V call is TRBV7-9, the J call TRBJ2-3, with D perhaps TRBD2 (5 bases). This CDR3 is built from 15 residues. Per germline, CDR1 SEHNR and CDR2 FQNEAQ (reference sequence). V shed 3 bases and J shed 2 bases, with 12 bases lying between them. The CDR3 bases are TGTGCCAGCAGCTTCCATGGGAGTTTCACAGATACGCAGTATTTT. As protein: CASSFHGSFTDTQYF.

This clonotype was observed a few times. Given a much more abundant clone one base away, this may be a read error. V and J are TRBV12-3 or TRBV12-4 and TRBJ1-2; D is unresolved. The CDR3 contains 13 residues. V was cut by 11 bases and J by 8 bases, with 21 bases left in between. This chain's CDR3 is CAGTSREGGGYTF. The DNA of the CDR3 is TGTGCCGGCACTTCAAGGGAGGGAGGCGGCTACACCTTC.

This clonotype was seen at least ten times. The chain uses TRBV7-8 and TRBJ2-5, with 9 bases identical to TRBD2. CDR1 is SGHVS, CDR2 FQNEAQ, per germline. This CDR3 is built from 17 residues. Trimming removed 5 bases from V and 1 base from J; junction bases left unmatched: 11. The CDR3 protein is CASSHPPGGLAQETQYF. CDR3 nucleotide sequence: TGTGCCAGCAGCCACCCCCCTGGGGGACTAGCCCAAGAGACCCAGTACTTC.

This clonotype was recorded many times. The chain joins TRBV7-2 to TRBJ2-1; D is possibly TRBD1 or TRBD2 (5 bases each). The CDR3 consists of 13 residues. The V gene lost 2 bases and the J gene lost 9 bases, with 11 bases spanning the gap. Looked up from germline, CDR1 is SGHTA and CDR2 is FQGNSA. The CDR3, as DNA: TGTGCCAGCAGCTTATACAAGGGGAGTGAGCAGTTCTTC. This encodes CASSLYKGSEQFF. Full variable domain (remainder filled in from reference TRBV7-2 and TRBJ2-1): GAGVSQSPSNKVTEKGKDVELRCDPISGHTALYWYRQSLGQGLEFLIYFQGNSAPDKSGLPSDRFSAERTGGSVSTLTIQRTQQEDSAVYLCASSLYKGSEQFFGPGTRLTVL.

V and J are TRBV19 and TRBJ1-1; D is perhaps TRBD1 (5 bases). CDR3 length equals 13 residues. Looked up from germline, CDR1 is LNHDA and CDR2 is SQIVND (reference sequence). The V and J ends lost 10 bases and 7 bases respectively, with 19 bases between them. Written as DNA, the CDR3 is TGTGCCACCGCGGTGGGGGAGGGCAGTGAAGCTTTCTTT. Translating gives CATAVGEGSEAFF.

In its sample, this clonotype was seen many times. The V gene is TRBV27, the J gene TRBJ2-1; TRBD2 agrees at 14 bases. The trim removed 3 bases at V and 8 bases at J, leaving 3 bases unmatched. Germline CDR1 is MNHEY and CDR2 is SMNVEV (reference sequence). This CDR3 region has 15 residues. CDR3 nucleotide sequence: TGTGCCAGCAGTTTCGGGACTAGCGGGAGCTATGAGCAGTTCTTC. Translated: CASSFGTSGSYEQFF.

In this sample, this clonotype turned up a few times. V gene TRBV5-1 combines with J gene TRBJ2-3; 8 positions agree with TRBD1. This CDR3 comprises 16 residues. Germline CDR1 is SGHRS and CDR2 is YFSETQ. J was trimmed by 0 bases and V by 4 bases; bases with no gene match: 7. CDR3 in DNA: TGCGCCAGCAGCCGTCAGGGGACAGGCAGCACAGATACGCAGTATTTT. This codes for CASSRQGTGSTDTQYF.

V usage is TRBV19 and J usage is TRBJ1-2, with D hard to call. Looked up from germline, CDR1 is LNHDA and CDR2 is SQIVND (reference sequence). V was shortened by 4 bases and J by 7 bases, with 13 bases between the two germline ends. CDR3 length: 13 amino acids. The CDR3 nucleotides are TGTGCCAGTAGTACTTGGGGAGCAGCTGGCTACACCTTC. Its translation is CASSTWGAAGYTF.

This clonotype was seen only a few times. V and J are TRBV5-1 and TRBJ1-2; tentative D call: TRBD1 (6 bases). Germline V gene lookup returns CDR1 SGHRS and CDR2 YFSETQ. This CDR3 is built from 14 residues. Trimming pared 3 bases from V and 4 bases from J, leaving 13 bases between. This CDR3 is CASSWNTGSYGYTF. CDR3 sequence (DNA): TGCGCCAGCAGCTGGAACACAGGGAGCTATGGCTACACCTTC. The variable domain in full, completed from reference TRBV5-1 and TRBJ1-2, reads KAGVTQTPRYLIKTRGQQVTLSCSPISGHRSVSWYQQTPGQGLQFLFEYFSETQRNKGNFPGRFSGRQFSNSRSEMNVSTLELGDSALYLCASSWNTGSYGYTFGSGTRLTVV.

This clonotype has more than one count but fewer than ten. The CDR3 DNA follows: TGTGCTAGTGGTTTGGTACTACCCGGGAGCTCCTACAATGAGCAGTTCTTC. Encoded protein: CASGLVLPGSSYNEQFF. This chain uses TRBV12-5 with TRBJ2-1, with D tentatively TRBD2 (6 bases). The length of the CDR3 is 17 residues. V lost 0 bases and J lost 0, with 12 bases in between. The germline CDR1 and CDR2 sequences are LGHNT and FRNRAP.

The chain combines TRBV7-2 with TRBJ2-3; 10 nucleotides line up with TRBD2. V was clipped by 5 bases and J by 2 bases; unmatched bases: 4. Germline V gene data show CDR1 as SGHTA and CDR2 as FQGNSA. The CDR3 runs 15 residues. The CDR3 DNA reads TGTGCCAGCAGCCCAAGCGGGGGGGTCACAGATACGCAGTATTTT. Protein: CASSPSGGVTDTQYF.

This clonotype was detected ten times or more. The chain has TRBV2 and TRBJ1-5; D might be TRBD1 (6 bases). The germline V gene has CDR1 SNHLY and CDR2 FYNNEI. The CDR3 consists of 15 residues. V lost 3 bases to trimming and J lost 2 bases, with 11 bases between them. In DNA form, the CDR3 reads TGTGCCAGCAGTGATGAGGGGGGCGGCAATCAGCCCCAGCATTTT. Translating it yields CASSDEGGGNQPQHF.

This clonotype was counted at least ten times. The V and J genes are TRBV29-1 and TRBJ2-3; TRBD1 matches at 8 bases. The V and J ends lost 6 bases and 0 bases, in that order; junction bases with no gene match: 5. The CDR3 extends over 14 amino acids. Per germline, CDR1 SQVTM and CDR2 ANQGSEA. Here the CDR3 reads CSVRGTGSTDTQYF. CDR3 sequence (DNA): TGCAGCGTCAGAGGGACAGGAAGCACAGATACGCAGTATTTT.

Remarks on this clonotype: A much larger clonotype is one base distant, so this may be a read error. CDR3 sequence: CSASPGLDMADTQHF. In nucleotides, the CDR3 is TGCAGTGCTTCACCGGGACTAGACATGGCAGATACGCAGCATTTT. The rearrangement uses TRBV20-1 and TRBJ2-3; D possibly corresponds to TRBD1 (5 bases). TRBJ1-5 matches the DNA end more closely, so the J call is doubtful. CDR1 is DFQATT, CDR2 SNEGSKA, per germline (reference sequence). The CDR3 runs 15 residues.

The chain uses TRBV27 and TRBJ2-7; 14 nucleotides align to TRBD2. The V segment lost 5 bases and the J segment 4 bases; nucleotides outside the gene matches: 16. Germline CDR1 is MNHEY and CDR2 is SMNVEV (reference sequence). The CDR3 totals 19 residues. CDR3 sequence reads: CASSLRDRGTSGSQYEQYF. CDR3 bases: TGTGCCAGCAGTCTCCGGGACAGGGGGACTAGCGGGAGCCAATACGAGCAGTACTTC.

The J gene is TRBJ1-2, the V gene TRBV4-1, with a tentative D call TRBD1 (5 bases). The germline V and J ends were trimmed by 1 base and 0 bases, with 12 bases remaining between them. Germline V lookup: CDR1 MGHRA, CDR2 YSYEKL. This CDR3 has 16 amino acids. The CDR3 sequence is CASSQVGQGPNYGYTF. CDR3 DNA sequence: TGCGCCAGCAGCCAAGTTGGGCAGGGCCCTAACTATGGCTACACCTTC.

This clonotype came up once. This could be a read error, since a much larger clone is one nucleotide away. This chain joins TRBV6-5 and TRBJ2-3; the D call may be TRBD1 or TRBD2 (6 bases each). In germline, CDR1 is MNHEY, CDR2 SVGAGI. This CDR3 comprises 14 residues. The V and J ends lost 4 bases and 4 bases respectively, with 12 bases between them. The CDR3 sequence: CASSLRGPSDTQYF. CDR3 DNA sequence: TGTGCCAGCAGTTTACGGGGGCCCTCAGATACGCAGTATTTT.

This clonotype was seen at least ten times. The chain is built from TRBV7-9 and TRBJ2-5; D possibly corresponds to TRBD1 (6 bases). Trimming left V 5 bases short and J 0 bases short, with 19 bases between. The CDR3 runs to 17 residues. CDR1 is SEHNR, CDR2 FQNEAQ, per germline (reference sequence). CDR3 sequence (DNA): TGTGCCAGCAGCCAGAGGGGGTACAGGGCGTACCAAGAGACCCAGTACTTC. Residues: CASSQRGYRAYQETQYF.